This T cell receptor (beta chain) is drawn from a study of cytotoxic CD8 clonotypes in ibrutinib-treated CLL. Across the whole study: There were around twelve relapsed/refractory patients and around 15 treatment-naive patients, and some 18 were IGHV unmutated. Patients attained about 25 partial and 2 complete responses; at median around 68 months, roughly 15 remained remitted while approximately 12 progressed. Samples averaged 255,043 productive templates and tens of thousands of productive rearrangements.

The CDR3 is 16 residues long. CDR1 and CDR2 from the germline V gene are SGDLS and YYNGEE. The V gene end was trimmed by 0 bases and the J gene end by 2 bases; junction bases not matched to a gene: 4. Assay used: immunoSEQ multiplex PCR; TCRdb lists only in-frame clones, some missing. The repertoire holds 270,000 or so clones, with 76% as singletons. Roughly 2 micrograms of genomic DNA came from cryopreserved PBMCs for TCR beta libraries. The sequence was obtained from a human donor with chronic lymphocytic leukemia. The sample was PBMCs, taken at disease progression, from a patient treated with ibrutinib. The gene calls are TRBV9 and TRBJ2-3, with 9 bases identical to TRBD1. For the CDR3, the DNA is TGTGCCAGCAGCGTAGCCCGGGACAGGGCCACAGATACGCAGTATTTT. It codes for CASSVARDRATDTQYF.